This TCR beta chain was identified during a study of OX40 agonist ivuxolimab in advanced cancers. As for the study in general: Having had anti-PD-1, anti-PD-L1 or anti-CTLA-4 therapy before was allowed, and roughly 38% had some.

This clone was counted once. Its matching antigen is unknown. General observations from the study: Among expanded peripheral T cells, antigen specificity went undetermined.

V was pared by 0 bases and J by 4 bases, with 5 bases of the junction left unmatched. The CDR3 has 16 amino acids. The germline CDR1 and CDR2 sequences are SGHKS and YYEKEE (reference sequence). Assay: immunoSEQ multiplex PCR; the TCRdb copy retains only in-frame clones and omits some. The sample lists some 25,000 clones, just over 85% seen once, with 40% to 50% in the top ten. This sample comprised CD4+ or CD8+ T cells sorted from blood, obtained in a trial of the OX40 agonist ivuxolimab. The TCR was taken from an adult with an advanced solid tumor such as melanoma, head and neck, liver or kidney cancer. The chain couples TRBV5-5 to TRBJ2-5; 11 nucleotides line up with TRBD2. The CDR3 bases are TGTGCCAGCAGCTTGGAGGGGACTAGCGGATTAGAGACCCAGTACTTC. It is translated as CASSLEGTSGLETQYF.